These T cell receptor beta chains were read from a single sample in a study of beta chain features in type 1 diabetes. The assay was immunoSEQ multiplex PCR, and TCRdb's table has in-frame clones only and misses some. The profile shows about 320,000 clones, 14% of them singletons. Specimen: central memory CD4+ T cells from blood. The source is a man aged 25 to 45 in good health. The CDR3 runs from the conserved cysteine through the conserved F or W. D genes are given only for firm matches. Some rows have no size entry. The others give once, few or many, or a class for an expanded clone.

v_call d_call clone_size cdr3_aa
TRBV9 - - CASSPAGQYGNTIYF
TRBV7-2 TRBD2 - CASSLASRTSGYNEQFF
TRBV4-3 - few CASSQDFPSPGGYTF
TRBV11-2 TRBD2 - CASRRLAGSPYNEQFF
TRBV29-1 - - CSVGGAGKRSYGYTF
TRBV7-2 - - CASSQPMVGNIQYF
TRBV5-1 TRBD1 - CASSRDSQYGYTF
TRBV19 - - CASSAPTGIASNQPQHF
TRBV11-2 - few CASSLDAFSRDTQYF
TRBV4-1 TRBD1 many CASSLQGGSEAFF
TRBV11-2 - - CASNLEGYEQYF
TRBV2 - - CASSAPKGSGYTF
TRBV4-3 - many CASSPELAKNIQYF
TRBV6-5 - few CASTRRSGTEAFF
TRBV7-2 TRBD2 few CASSLVATSGEQFF
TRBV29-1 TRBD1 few CSVLGQGGNVASGNTIYF
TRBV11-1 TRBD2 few CASSLGFSGSRQFF
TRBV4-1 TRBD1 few CASSLNRGSGANVLTF
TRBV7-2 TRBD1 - CASSTGGFSTDTQYF
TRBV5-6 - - CASSPPDSRLITDTQYF
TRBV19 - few CASSGQFKNIQYF
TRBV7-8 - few CASSGGAGNTIYF
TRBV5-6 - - CASLRQGGWETQYF
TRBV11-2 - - CASSYEVGELFF
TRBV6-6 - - CASSYDPADTQYF
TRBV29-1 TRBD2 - CSVEGRLATDTQYF
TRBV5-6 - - CASSEGAGANVLTF
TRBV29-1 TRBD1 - CSAGQGSYNEQFF
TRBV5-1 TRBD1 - CASTLDRGYYGYTF
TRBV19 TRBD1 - CASLRQGNKEQFF
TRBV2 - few CASYGREGGTRDSDTQYF
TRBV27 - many CASSLFRSYEQYF
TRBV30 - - CAWSVGAGMGEKLFF
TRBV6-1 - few CASSSAQGGEQYF
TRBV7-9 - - CASSYLPPSSRGRTDTQYF
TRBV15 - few CATSREKMGQETQYF
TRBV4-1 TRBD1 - CASSQPGQGWNEKLFF
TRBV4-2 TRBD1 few CASSPTGANTEAFF
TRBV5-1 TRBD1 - CASSLEPTGAYNEQFF
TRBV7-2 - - CASSGGARSTGELFF
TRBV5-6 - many CASSLGPNEQFF
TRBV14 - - CASSQATVNSPLHF
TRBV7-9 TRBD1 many CASSFTGGADTQYF
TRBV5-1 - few CASSTDGSGGQPQHF
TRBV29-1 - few CSVIEGLNTEAFF